This T cell receptor beta chain was found in a study of T cells expressing NK-cell markers. The CDR3 sequence is 15 residues long. In generating TCR beta cDNA, 5'RACE template switching with UMIs was used. For each CDR3 protein, TCRdb gives one entry from its re-call of the 5' RACE reads, without DNA. This sample's table reports around 260,000 distinct CDR3 sequences. The sample comprised blood T cells: a sorted CD56 or NKG2C T cell subset, CD4+ or CD8+ T cells, or bulk PBMC T cells (not recorded which). The V and J genes are TRBV12-3 or TRBV12-4 and TRBJ2-1; TCRdb picks TRBD2, but there is no DNA to check that call. This clonotype was obtained from a woman between 18 and 75 years old in good health. The CDR3 sequence is CASGPWAGGLVGQFF.